The rows below give T cell receptor beta chains drawn from one sample of a study of OX40 agonist ivuxolimab in advanced cancers. Profiling relied on immunoSEQ multiplex PCR, and the TCRdb table lists in-frame clones only, not all of them. The sample contains roughly 44,000 clones, around nine tenths of which appear only once. The sequences come from CD4+ or CD8+ T cells sorted from blood, collected in a trial of the OX40 agonist ivuxolimab. The source is an adult with an advanced solid tumor such as melanoma, head and neck, liver or kidney cancer. Both conserved end residues are part of each CDR3. D genes are given only for firm matches. Clone sizes are given selectively: once, few, many, or a class where the clone is expanded.

J	size	D	V	DNA	CDR3
TRBJ2-1	-	-	TRBV7-3	TGTGCCAGCAGCCCCCAACCCGGGACTGAGCAGTTCTTC	CASSPQPGTEQFF
TRBJ1-5	-	TRBD1	TRBV6-5	TGTGCCAGCAGTTACAGTGGGACAGGGTATCAGCCCCAGCATTTT	CASSYSGTGYQPQHF
TRBJ2-3	-	-	TRBV4-1	TGCGCCAGCAGCCAAGACATTAGGCAGGACGCAGATACGCAGTATTTT	CASSQDIRQDADTQYF
TRBJ2-1	-	TRBD2	TRBV19	TGTGCCAGCGAATTGACTAGCGGGGGAGCGAATGAGCAGTTCTTC	CASELTSGGANEQFF
TRBJ2-7	-	TRBD2	TRBV7-2	TGTGCCTGGGGGGGTGTTTACGAGCAGTACTTC	CAWGGVYEQYF
TRBJ1-2	-	-	TRBV6-5	TGTGCCAGCAGTTTCGGGCCGATCATCCCCAACTATGGCTACACCTTC	CASSFGPIIPNYGYTF
TRBJ1-4	once	-	TRBV9	TGTGCCAGCAGCCCAACGGGGTCCAATGAAAAACTGTTTTTT	CASSPTGSNEKLFF
TRBJ2-7	once	TRBD1	TRBV2	TGTGCCAACACGGACAGGGATTCCTACGAGCAGTACTTC	CANTDRDSYEQYF
TRBJ2-5	-	-	TRBV5-6	TGTGCCAGCAGCTTGGCCGGTATCGGGGAAGAGACCCAGTACTTC	CASSLAGIGEETQYF
TRBJ1-2	-	TRBD1	TRBV5-8	TGTGCCAGCAGCCTGGCCGGGACAGACAATGGCTACACCTTC	CASSLAGTDNGYTF
TRBJ2-3	-	-	TRBV5-1	TGCGCCAGCAGCTTCCGGGGCAGGGCAGATACGCAGTATTTT	CASSFRGRADTQYF
TRBJ1-1	-	-	TRBV27	TGTGCCAGCAGTCTCGGGGGCGTAACTGAAGCTTTCTTT	CASSLGGVTEAFF
TRBJ1-5	-	-	TRBV5-8	TGTGCCAGCAGCTCCTTGCGAGGGACCCGGGGTCAGCCCCAGCATTTT	CASSSLRGTRGQPQHF
TRBJ2-7	-	-	TRBV10-3	TGTGCCATCAGTGAGTCGGGAGAAGGAACCTACGAGCAGTACTTC	CAISESGEGTYEQYF
TRBJ2-5	once	TRBD2	TRBV28	TGTGCCAGCAGTTCCGGACTAGCGGGGGCCTCCCAAGAGACCCAGTACTTC	CASSSGLAGASQETQYF
TRBJ1-5	-	-	TRBV7-9	TGTGCCAGCAGCTTAGACAGCAACTATAGCAATCAGCCCCAGCATTTT	CASSLDSNYSNQPQHF
TRBJ1-2	-	-	TRBV5-6	TGTGCCAGCAGCTTGATGGGAAGAGGGTACTATGGCTACACCTTC	CASSLMGRGYYGYTF
TRBJ2-5	-	-	TRBV7-8	TGTGCCAGCAGCTTAGCCCCGGGACACGAAAACCAAGAGACCCAGTACTTC	CASSLAPGHENQETQYF
TRBJ1-5	few	-	TRBV7-9	TGTGCCAGCAGCTCCGGGGGGAGCCAGCAGCCCCAGCATTTT	CASSSGGSQQPQHF
TRBJ2-7	few	TRBD2	TRBV10-1	TGCGCCAGCAGTCCCGGGACTAGCGGCGAGCAGTACTTC	CASSPGTSGEQYF
TRBJ1-2	-	-	TRBV5-4	TGTGCCAGCAGGGGGCCGGTTGGGGTGGGCGCGTTAGATGGCTACACCTTC	CASRGPVGVGALDGYTF
TRBJ2-7	-	-	TRBV7-9	TGTGCCGCAGAAGGGGAAAAGTACGAGCAGTACTTC	CAAEGEKYEQYF
TRBJ2-7	-	-	TRBV6-6	TGTGCCAGCAGTTACGGACAGCCCACCTCCTACGAGCAGTACTTC	CASSYGQPTSYEQYF
TRBJ1-3	-	-	TRBV5-4	TGTGCCAGCAGCTTGCATGGTTACTCTGGAAACACCATATATTTT	CASSLHGYSGNTIYF
TRBJ2-5	-	TRBD1	TRBV5-6	TGTGCCAGCAGCTTAGGGACAGGGAGAGAGACCCAGTACTTC	CASSLGTGRETQYF
TRBJ2-3	-	-	TRBV11-3	TGTGCCAGCAGCTCCATGTCTGGACAGACAACAGATACGCAGTATTTT	CASSSMSGQTTDTQYF
TRBJ2-5	-	-	TRBV7-9	TGTGCCAGCAGCTCCGGGACCGTTCGGGAGACCCAGTACTTC	CASSSGTVRETQYF
TRBJ2-1	-	TRBD2	TRBV7-9	TGTGCCAGCAGCCTAGGGACGCGCGCGGGGGGGCACAATGAGCAGTTCTTC	CASSLGTRAGGHNEQFF
TRBJ2-1	-	-	TRBV5-6	TGTGCCAGCAGTCGGCTGACGTGGGGGGTCGATAATGAGCAGTTCTTC	CASSRLTWGVDNEQFF
TRBJ2-7	-	-	TRBV11-2	TGTGCCAGCAGCTTTGAGAATAACAACGAGCAGTACTTC	CASSFENNNEQYF
TRBJ1-5	-	-	TRBV15	TGTGCCACCAGCAGAGATGGGACATTCCATCAGCCCCAGCATTTT	CATSRDGTFHQPQHF
TRBJ2-7	once	-	TRBV9	TGTGCCAGCAGCCCCAGCGGGACAGTCTACGAGCAGTACTTC	CASSPSGTVYEQYF
TRBJ2-3	-	TRBD1	TRBV27	TGTGCCAGCAACAGGGGAGAGCCAGATACGCAGTATTTT	CASNRGEPDTQYF
TRBJ2-1	-	TRBD2	TRBV29-1	TGCAGCGTTGTAGCGGGGGACCCTGAGCAGTTCTTC	CSVVAGDPEQFF
TRBJ2-7	-	-	TRBV19	TGTGCCAGTAGTATAACGACTAGTTCCATCTACGAGCAGTACTTC	CASSITTSSIYEQYF
TRBJ2-7	-	-	TRBV7-9	TGTGCCAGCAGCTCATCGTCCGTTTACGAGCAGTACTTC	CASSSSSVYEQYF
TRBJ1-1	-	-	TRBV27	TGTGCCAGCAGTTTAGTAGGGAACACTGAAGCTTTCTTT	CASSLVGNTEAFF
TRBJ1-1	-	-	TRBV6-5	TGTGCCAGCAGTTACTCGGGGGGGGCTGAAGCTTTCTTT	CASSYSGGAEAFF
TRBJ2-3	-	-	TRBV19	TGTGCCTCGATGGATAGTGGGGGGGCAAGGGATACGCAGTATTTT	CASMDSGGARDTQYF
TRBJ2-7	-	-	TRBV9	TGTGCCAGCAGCGTACAGAGCTCCTACGAGCAGTACTTC	CASSVQSSYEQYF
TRBJ2-2	-	TRBD1	TRBV13	TGTGCCAGCAGCTTAGCGCGGACAGGCGACACCGGGGAACTGTTTTTT	CASSLARTGDTGELFF
TRBJ2-2	-	-	TRBV7-3	TGTGCCAGCAGATCTCGGGGGGCCGGGGCCGGGGAGCTGTTTTTT	CASRSRGAGAGELFF
TRBJ2-7	-	-	TRBV19	TGTGCCAGTGGCCCCCTTCACGAGCAGTACTTC	CASGPLHEQYF
TRBJ2-1	-	-	TRBV5-6	TGTGCCAGCAGCTGGGGGGACACCCCAGGGGGGAATGAGCAGTTCTTC	CASSWGDTPGGNEQFF
TRBJ1-5	-	-	TRBV6-5	TGTGCCAGCAGCAAACCGTCTCAGGGAAATCAGCCCCAGCATTTT	CASSKPSQGNQPQHF
TRBJ1-5	-	-	TRBV4-3	TGCGCCAGCAGCCAAGAGGGGGTGGGGATCAATCAGCCCCAGCATTTT	CASSQEGVGINQPQHF